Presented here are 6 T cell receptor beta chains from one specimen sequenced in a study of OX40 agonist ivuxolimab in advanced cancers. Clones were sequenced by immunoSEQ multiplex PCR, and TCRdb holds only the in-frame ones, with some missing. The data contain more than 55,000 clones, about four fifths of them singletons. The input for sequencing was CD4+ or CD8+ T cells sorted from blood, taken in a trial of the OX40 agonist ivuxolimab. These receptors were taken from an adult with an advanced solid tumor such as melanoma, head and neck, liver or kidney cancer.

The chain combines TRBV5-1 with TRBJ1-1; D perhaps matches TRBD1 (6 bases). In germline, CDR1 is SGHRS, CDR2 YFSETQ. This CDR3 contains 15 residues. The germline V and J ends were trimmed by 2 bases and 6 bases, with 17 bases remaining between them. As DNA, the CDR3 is TGCGCCAGCAGCTTAGGCGGGGGCGCGCGATCTGAAGCTTTCTTT. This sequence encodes CASSLGGGARSEAFF. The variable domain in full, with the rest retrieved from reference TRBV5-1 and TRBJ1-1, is KAGVTQTPRYLIKTRGQQVTLSCSPISGHRSVSWYQQTPGQGLQFLFEYFSETQRNKGNFPGRFSGRQFSNSRSEMNVSTLELGDSALYLCASSLGGGARSEAFFGQGTRLTVV.

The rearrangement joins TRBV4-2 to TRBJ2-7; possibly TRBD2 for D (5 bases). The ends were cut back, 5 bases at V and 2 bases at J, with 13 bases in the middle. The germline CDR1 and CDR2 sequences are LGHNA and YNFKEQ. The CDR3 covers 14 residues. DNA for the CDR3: TGTGCCAGCAGCTCGCGGGTAAGGACCTACGAGCAGTACTTC. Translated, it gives CASSSRVRTYEQYF.

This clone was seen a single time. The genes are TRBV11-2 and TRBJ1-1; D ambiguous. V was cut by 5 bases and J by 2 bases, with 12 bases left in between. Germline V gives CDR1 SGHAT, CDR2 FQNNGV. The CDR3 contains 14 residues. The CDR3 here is CASSRETSNTEAFF. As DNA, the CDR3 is TGTGCCAGCAGCCGGGAGACAAGTAACACTGAAGCTTTCTTT.

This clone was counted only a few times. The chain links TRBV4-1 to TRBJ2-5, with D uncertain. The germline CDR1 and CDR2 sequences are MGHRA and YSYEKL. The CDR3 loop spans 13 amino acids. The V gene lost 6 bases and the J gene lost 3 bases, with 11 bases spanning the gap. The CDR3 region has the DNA TGCGCCAGCAGTTTTTGGCTAAAAGAGACCCAGTACTTC. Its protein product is CASSFWLKETQYF.

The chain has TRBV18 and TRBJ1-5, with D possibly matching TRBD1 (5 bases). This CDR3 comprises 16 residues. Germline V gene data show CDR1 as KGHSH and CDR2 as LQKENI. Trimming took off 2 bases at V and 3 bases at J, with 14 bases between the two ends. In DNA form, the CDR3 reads TGTGCCAGCTCACCAGCCCCCGGGGGGGTCAATCAGCCCCAGCATTTT. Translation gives CASSPAPGGVNQPQHF.

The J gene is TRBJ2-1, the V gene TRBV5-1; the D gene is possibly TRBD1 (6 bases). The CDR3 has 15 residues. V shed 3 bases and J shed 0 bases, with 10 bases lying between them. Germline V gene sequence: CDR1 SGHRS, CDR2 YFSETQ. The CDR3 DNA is TGCGCCAGCAGCTCGGGACAAGTCTCCTACAATGAGCAGTTCTTC. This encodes CASSSGQVSYNEQFF.